This T cell receptor beta chain emerged from a study of cytomegalovirus exposure and HLA in healthy donors. PCR used 60 Vbeta primers and 13 Jbeta primers. The repertoire was sequenced with immunoSEQ multiplex PCR; TCRdb's copy has only in-frame clones and lacks some. This sample yields more than 85,000 clones, of which approximately 80% are seen a single time; more than 0.95% belongs to the top ten. Germline V gives CDR1 SGDLS, CDR2 YYNGEE. V gave up 5 bases and J gave up 3 bases, with 21 bases separating them. CDR3 length equals 17 residues. The receptor was derived from a woman between 18 and 29 years old in good health and CMV-seronegative. The rearrangement uses TRBV9 and TRBJ2-1; a possible D gene is TRBD2 (6 bases). What was sequenced was PBMCs. DNA for the CDR3: TGTGCCAGCAGTCCTGGGCCTTTGTTAGCGGTCTACAATGAGCAGTTCTTC. Translating it yields CASSPGPLLAVYNEQFF.